This TCR beta chain is drawn from a study of follicular helper T cells after annual influenza vaccination (dated by TCRdb to 2017 to 2019). With respect to the entire study: Blood was collected on days 0, 7 and 28 after each seasonal influenza vaccination. To study recall of cTfh clones, some subjects were followed through successive annual vaccinations in the 2013-2014, 2014-2015 and 2015-2016 seasons. Multi-year samples were available for six subjects, with four spanning two vaccination seasons and two spanning three seasons. One week after vaccination, a second recruited cohort of 12 to 13 subjects (Table S1) displayed a similar ICOS+CD38+ cTfh response. Samples from 2013-2014 were cryopreserved, whereas samples from about 2015 were processed immediately after collection. General study outcomes and caveats: When influenza clone enrichment was assessed, the possibility that the much larger non-cTfh compartments were undersampled could not be excluded. Day 7 ICOS+CD38+ clones were most often found later in ICOS-CD38- cTfh, suggesting that subset may serve as a memory reservoir. Because only roughly 10-20% of the analyzed cells gave productive TCRB sequences, there was no way to sample rare clonotypes. ICOS+CD38+ cTfh clonality correlated with the frequency of that population, and its change correlated with the change in circulating plasmablast frequency. Successive annual vaccinations recalled a recurrent oligoclonal ICOS+CD38+ cTfh response that contained tetramer and AIM influenza-specific clonotypes.

Sample time point, as interpreted from the label and publication: 2015-2016 season, 7 days after influenza vaccination. Adults were given seasonal inactivated influenza vaccine (Fluvarix), and sorted blood CD4 subsets were followed by TCRB sequencing before and after vaccination. Subjects were considered eligible if community-dwelling and if influenza vaccine had not been received in the prior 6 months. Exclusions included influenza vaccine contraindications, substance abuse, HIV/AIDS, active malignancy, immunomodulatory medication and active illness such as respiratory infection. At each time point, about 35 to 110 mL of blood was collected. PBMC were isolated using Ficoll-Paque PLUS or SepMate separation. As a non-Tfh subset for comparison, CXCR5- memory CD4 T cells were sorted. Before DNA extraction, cell subsets were sorted from PBMC on a BD FACS Aria. This clone has only a few counts. This clone's antigen is unknown. Base qualities are not at hand, and no much larger clone is one base apart.

From the cysteine through the phenylalanine, the CDR3 covers 14 amino acids. The sequence is cut down to CDR3 DNA, 42 bases in frame from base 1. V loses 0 bases, J loses 5 bases, and the germline ends lie 8 bases apart. The germline V gene sets CDR1 to LGHNA and CDR2 to YNFKEQ. Library prep was done by the immunoSEQ multiplex PCR assay. Adaptive Biotechnologies carried out TCRB amplification, library preparation, sequencing and preliminary bioinformatics at Survey level resolution. Processing in the source paper ran as follows. Clonality was calculated in R as 1 minus normalized Shannon entropy, and the Gini index was calculated with the R package ineq. The overlap score was defined as the summed counts of shared sequences divided by the total counts of all sequences in both compared samples. Fisher's exact test, with an assumed theoretical repertoire of 10^7 TCRB sequences, was used to assess the significance of shared clonotypes. This is the immuneACCESS table as TCRdb keeps it, with only in-frame sequences that have V and J called. A part of the clones is gone; compared with another copy, unresolved V genes explain less than half, and the rest is unexplained. V, J and clone size are those of that table, while D and trimming were read from the DNA. Counted in this sample were about 6,800 clones; around 84% of them appeared once. Approximately 0.57% of the sample rests with the top ten.

The chain uses TRBV4-2 and TRBJ1-5, with the identity of the D gene unclear. This sequence was found in an adult who received the influenza vaccine. The starting material was CXCR5- memory CD4+ T cells sorted from blood, obtained 7 days after influenza vaccination. Sample cell subset or site, as interpreted from the label and publication: CXCR5- memory CD4 T cells. The CDR3 corresponds to CASSQDDRDQPQHF. The DNA reads TGTGCCAGCAGCCAAGATGATAGGGATCAGCCCCAGCATTTT.